This TCR beta chain originates from a study of cytomegalovirus exposure and HLA in healthy donors. This PCR relied on a set of 60 Vbeta primers and 13 Jbeta primers. Sequencing was performed with immunoSEQ multiplex PCR; in TCRdb, only in-frame clones are kept and a portion is missing. The sample consists of some 98,000 clones, 81% of them appearing once. The V and J ends lost 0 bases and 0 bases respectively, with 9 bases between them. Germline V gene sequence: CDR1 LGHNA, CDR2 YSLEER. This CDR3 is built from 16 residues. The material sequenced was PBMCs. The chain couples TRBV4-3 to TRBJ2-4; D gene unclear. The receptor comes from a human donor in good health. CDR3 coding DNA: TGCGCCAGCAGCCAAGATTATCCCGTAGCCAAAAACATTCAGTACTTC. This sequence encodes CASSQDYPVAKNIQYF.